This T cell receptor (beta chain) was obtained from a study of shared clonotypes between healthy human individuals. Remarks on this clone: Its antigen is unknown.

Naive CD8 cells, CD45RO-negative and positively selected for CCR7, excluded terminally differentiated effector memory CD45RA+ cells. Each donor was a Caucasian adult residing in Nashville, Tennessee. Sorted subsets were amplified in replicate PCRs using 200 to 250 ng DNA, around 30,000 T cell genomes. Profiled with immunoSEQ multiplex PCR; TCRdb holds only in-frame clones, not every one. The sample lists about 2.2 million clones; about 94% were seen once. General study points: Naive CD4 clonotypes were shared across a handful of donors at roughly 5%.

The clonotype was recovered from a man aged 18 to 35 in good health. Some clones in this sample may be carry-over from other donors' samples. Sequencing used naive CD8+ T cells from PBMCs.

The CDR3 region is CASASTLALYEQYF. CDR3 nucleotides: TGCGCCAGCGCTAGTACCCTCGCGCTGTACGAGCAGTACTTC. The rearrangement joins TRBV5-1 to TRBJ2-7; the D is unclear. V was trimmed by 7 bases and J by 4 bases, leaving 18 bases between them. Germline CDR1 reads SGHRS; CDR2 reads YFSETQ. This CDR3 has 14 amino acids.